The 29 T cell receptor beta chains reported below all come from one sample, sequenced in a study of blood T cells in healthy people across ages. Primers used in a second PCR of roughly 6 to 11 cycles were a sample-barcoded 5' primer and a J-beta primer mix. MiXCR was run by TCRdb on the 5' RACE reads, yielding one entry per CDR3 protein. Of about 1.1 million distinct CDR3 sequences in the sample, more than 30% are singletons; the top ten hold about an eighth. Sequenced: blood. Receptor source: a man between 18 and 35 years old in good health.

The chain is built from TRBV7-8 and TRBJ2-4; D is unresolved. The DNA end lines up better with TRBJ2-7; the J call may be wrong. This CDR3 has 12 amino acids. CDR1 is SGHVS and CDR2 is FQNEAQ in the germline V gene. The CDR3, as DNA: TGTGCCAGCAGCTTTGACATTTACGAGCAGTACTTC. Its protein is CASSFDIYEQYF.

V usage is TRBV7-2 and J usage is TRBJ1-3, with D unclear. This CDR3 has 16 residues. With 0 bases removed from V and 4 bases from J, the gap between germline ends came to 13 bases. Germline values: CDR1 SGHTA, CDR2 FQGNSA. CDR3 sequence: CASSLARVGAGNTIYF. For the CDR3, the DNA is TGTGCCAGCAGCTTAGCAAGGGTCGGAGCCGGAAACACCATATATTTT. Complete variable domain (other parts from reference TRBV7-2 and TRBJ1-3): GAGVSQSPSNKVTEKGKDVELRCDPISGHTALYWYRQSLGQGLEFLIYFQGNSAPDKSGLPSDRFSAERTGGSVSTLTIQRTQQEDSAVYLCASSLARVGAGNTIYFGEGSWLTVV.

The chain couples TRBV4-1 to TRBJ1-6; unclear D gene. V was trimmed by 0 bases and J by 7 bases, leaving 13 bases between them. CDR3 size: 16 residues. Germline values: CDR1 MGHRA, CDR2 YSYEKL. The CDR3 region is CASSQEWRGWNSPLHF. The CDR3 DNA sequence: TGCGCCAGCAGCCAAGAATGGCGGGGTTGGAATTCACCCCTCCACTTT.

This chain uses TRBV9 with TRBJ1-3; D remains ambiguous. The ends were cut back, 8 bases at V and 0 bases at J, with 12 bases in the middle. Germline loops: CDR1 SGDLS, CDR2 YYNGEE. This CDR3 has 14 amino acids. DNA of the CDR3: TGTGCCAGTACCGATCTAAGCTCTGGAAACACCATATATTTT. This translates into CASTDLSSGNTIYF.

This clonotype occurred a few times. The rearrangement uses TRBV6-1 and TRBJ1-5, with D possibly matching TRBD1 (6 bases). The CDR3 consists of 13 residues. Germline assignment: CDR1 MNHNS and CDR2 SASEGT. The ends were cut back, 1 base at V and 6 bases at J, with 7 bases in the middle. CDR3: CASSEEGVQPQHF. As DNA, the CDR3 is TGTGCCAGCAGTGAAGAGGGGGTTCAGCCCCAGCATTTT.

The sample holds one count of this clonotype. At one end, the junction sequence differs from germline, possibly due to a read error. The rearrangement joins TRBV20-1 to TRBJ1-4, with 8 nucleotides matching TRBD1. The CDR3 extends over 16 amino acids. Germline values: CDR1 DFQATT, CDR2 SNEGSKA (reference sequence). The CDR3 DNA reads TGCAGTGCTAGAGATCGGTTCCGGGACAGGCGTGAAAAGCTGTTTTTT. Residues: CSARDRFRDRREKLFF.

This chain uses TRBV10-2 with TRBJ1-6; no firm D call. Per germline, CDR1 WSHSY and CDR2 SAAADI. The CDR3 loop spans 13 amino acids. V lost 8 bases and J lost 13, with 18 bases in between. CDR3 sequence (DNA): TGCGCCAGCGAGGAAAACACCTTGGCCCCCCTCCACTTT. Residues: CASEENTLAPLHF.

CDR3 bases: TGTGCCAGCAGAGGCGGTTCTAGCGGGGGATCTTATACGCAGTATTTT. It codes for CASRGGSSGGSYTQYF. The chain links TRBV7-2 to TRBJ2-3, with 10 bases that match TRBD2. CDR3 length equals 16 residues. Losses at the gene ends were 6 bases for V and 7 bases for J; bases not matched to a gene: 13. Germline V gene lookup returns CDR1 SGHTA and CDR2 FQGNSA.

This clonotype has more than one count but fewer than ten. CDR3 bases: TGCAGTGCTACCCCGAAAGGGGTGAATCAGCCCCAGCATTTT. This codes for CSATPKGVNQPQHF. This chain uses TRBV20-1 with TRBJ1-5, with D perhaps matching TRBD1 (5 bases). This CDR3 has 14 amino acids. Germline assignment: CDR1 DFQATT and CDR2 SNEGSKA (reference sequence). V was pared by 4 bases and J by 4 bases, with 14 bases between.

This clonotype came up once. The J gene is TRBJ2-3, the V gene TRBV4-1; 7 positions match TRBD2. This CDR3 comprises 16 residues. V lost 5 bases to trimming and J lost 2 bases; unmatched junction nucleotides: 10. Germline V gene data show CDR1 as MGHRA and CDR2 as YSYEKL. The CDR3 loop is CASSETSVAHTDTQYF. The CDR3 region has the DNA TGCGCCAGCAGCGAAACTAGCGTGGCACACACAGATACGCAGTATTTT.

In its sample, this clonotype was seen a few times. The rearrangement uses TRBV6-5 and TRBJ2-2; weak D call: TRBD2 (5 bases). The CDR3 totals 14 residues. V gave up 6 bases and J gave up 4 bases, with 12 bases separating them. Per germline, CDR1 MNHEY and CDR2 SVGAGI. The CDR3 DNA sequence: TGTGCCAGCAGGTCAGGCGGGCGCACCGGGGAGCTGTTTTTT. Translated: CASRSGGRTGELFF.

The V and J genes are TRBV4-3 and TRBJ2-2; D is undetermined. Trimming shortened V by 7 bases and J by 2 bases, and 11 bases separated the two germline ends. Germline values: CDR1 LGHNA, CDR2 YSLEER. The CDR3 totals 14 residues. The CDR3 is CASKKGGNTGELFF. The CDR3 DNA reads TGCGCCAGCAAAAAGGGTGGAAACACCGGGGAGCTGTTTTTT.

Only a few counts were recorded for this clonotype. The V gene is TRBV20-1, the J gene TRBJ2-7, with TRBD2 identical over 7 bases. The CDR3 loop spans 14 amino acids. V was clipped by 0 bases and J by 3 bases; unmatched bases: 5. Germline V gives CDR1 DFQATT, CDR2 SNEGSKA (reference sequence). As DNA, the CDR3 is TGCAGTGCTAGAGACGGGGAGGGGATCTACGAGCAGTACTTC. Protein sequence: CSARDGEGIYEQYF.

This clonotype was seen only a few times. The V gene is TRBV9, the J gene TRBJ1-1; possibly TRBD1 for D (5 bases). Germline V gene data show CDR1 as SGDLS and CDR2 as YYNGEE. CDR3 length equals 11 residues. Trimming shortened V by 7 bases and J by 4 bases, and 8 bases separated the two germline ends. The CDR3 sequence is CASGGATEAFF. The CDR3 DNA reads TGTGCCAGCGGAGGGGCCACTGAAGCTTTCTTT.

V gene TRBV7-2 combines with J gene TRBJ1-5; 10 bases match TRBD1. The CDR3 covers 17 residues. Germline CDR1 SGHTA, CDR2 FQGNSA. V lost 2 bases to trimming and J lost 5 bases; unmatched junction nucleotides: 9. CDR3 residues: CASSLIGTGANDQPQHF. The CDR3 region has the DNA TGTGCCAGCAGCTTAATAGGGACAGGGGCTAACGATCAGCCCCAGCATTTT.

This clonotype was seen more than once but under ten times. The CDR3 here is CAISDPGGEQYF. The CDR3 DNA reads TGTGCCATCAGTGACCCGGGGGGCGAGCAGTACTTC. V usage is TRBV10-3 and J usage is TRBJ2-4, with 7 bases lining up with TRBD2. The J call may be in error: the DNA end matches TRBJ2-7 better. Germline V lookup: CDR1 ENHRY, CDR2 SYGVKD. This CDR3 region has 12 residues.

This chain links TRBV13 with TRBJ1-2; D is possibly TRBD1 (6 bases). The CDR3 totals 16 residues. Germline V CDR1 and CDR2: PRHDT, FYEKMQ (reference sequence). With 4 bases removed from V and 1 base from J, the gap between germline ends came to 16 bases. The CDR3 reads CASSSRKFRGNYGYTF. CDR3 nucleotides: TGTGCCAGCAGCTCTAGAAAGTTCAGGGGTAACTATGGCTACACCTTC. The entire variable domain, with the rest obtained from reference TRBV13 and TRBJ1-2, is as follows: AAGVIQSPRHLIKEKRETATLKCYPIPRHDTVYWYQQGPGQDPQFLISFYEKMQSDKGSIPDRFSAQQFSDYHSELNMSSLELGDSALYFCASSSRKFRGNYGYTFGSGTRLTVV.

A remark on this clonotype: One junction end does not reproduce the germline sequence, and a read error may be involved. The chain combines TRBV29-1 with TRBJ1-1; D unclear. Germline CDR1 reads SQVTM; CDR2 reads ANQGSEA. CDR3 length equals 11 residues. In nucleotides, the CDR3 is TGCAGCTTTGAAGGCCGGCCTGAAGCTTTCTTT. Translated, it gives CSFEGRPEAFF.

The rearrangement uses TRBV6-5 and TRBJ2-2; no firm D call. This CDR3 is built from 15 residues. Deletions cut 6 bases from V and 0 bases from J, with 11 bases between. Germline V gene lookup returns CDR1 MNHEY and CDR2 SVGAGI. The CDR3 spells CASSMTNANTGELFF. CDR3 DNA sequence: TGTGCCAGCAGCATGACAAACGCGAACACCGGGGAGCTGTTTTTT.

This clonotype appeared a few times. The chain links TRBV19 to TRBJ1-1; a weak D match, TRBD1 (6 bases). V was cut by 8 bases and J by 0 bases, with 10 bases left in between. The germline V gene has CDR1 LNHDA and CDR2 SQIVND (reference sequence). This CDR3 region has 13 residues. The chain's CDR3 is CASYRDLNTEAFF. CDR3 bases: TGTGCCAGTTACAGGGATTTGAACACTGAAGCTTTCTTT. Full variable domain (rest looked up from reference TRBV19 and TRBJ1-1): DGGITQSPKYLFRKEGQNVTLSCEQNLNHDAMYWYRQDPGQGLRLIYYSQIVNDFQKGDIAEGYSVSREKKESFPLTVTSAQKNPTAFYLCASYRDLNTEAFFGQGTRLTVV.

This CDR3 reads CASSYRGAWSKNIQYF. Here the CDR3 DNA reads TGTGCCAGCAGTTACCGGGGGGCCTGGAGCAAAAACATTCAGTACTTC. The V call is TRBV6-2 or TRBV6-3, the J call TRBJ2-4, with D tentatively TRBD2 (7 bases). The V and J ends lost 2 bases and 3 bases respectively, with 14 bases between them. Per the germline V gene, CDR1 is MNHEY and CDR2 is SVGEGT. The CDR3 is 16 amino acids.

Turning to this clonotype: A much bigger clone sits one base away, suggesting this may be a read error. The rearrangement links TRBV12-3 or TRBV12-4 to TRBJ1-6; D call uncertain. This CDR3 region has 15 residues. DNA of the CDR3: TGTGCCAGCAGCCTACGGAGCTCCTATAATTCACCCTTCCACTTT. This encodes CASSLRSSYNSPFHF.

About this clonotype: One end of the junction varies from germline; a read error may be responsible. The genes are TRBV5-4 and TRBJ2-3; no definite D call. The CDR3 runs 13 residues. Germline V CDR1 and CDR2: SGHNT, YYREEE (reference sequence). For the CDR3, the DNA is TGTGCCAGCCGATTAGTAAGCACAGATGCGCAGTATTTT. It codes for CASRLVSTDAQYF.

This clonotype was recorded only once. CDR3 protein: CSVSPSGGIYEQYF. CDR3 in DNA: TGCAGCGTGTCCCCTAGCGGGGGAATATATGAGCAGTACTTC. This chain links TRBV29-1 with TRBJ2-7; 10 bases match TRBD2. This CDR3 is 14 amino acids long. Trimming removed 6 bases from V and 7 bases from J; junction bases left unmatched: 12. Per germline, CDR1 SQVTM and CDR2 ANQGSEA.

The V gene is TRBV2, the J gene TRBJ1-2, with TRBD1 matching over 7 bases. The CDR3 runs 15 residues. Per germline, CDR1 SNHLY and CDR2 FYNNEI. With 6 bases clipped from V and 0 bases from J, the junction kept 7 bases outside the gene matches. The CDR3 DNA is TGTGCCAGCAGGAGAACAGGGGCGACTAACTATGGCTACACCTTC. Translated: CASRRTGATNYGYTF.

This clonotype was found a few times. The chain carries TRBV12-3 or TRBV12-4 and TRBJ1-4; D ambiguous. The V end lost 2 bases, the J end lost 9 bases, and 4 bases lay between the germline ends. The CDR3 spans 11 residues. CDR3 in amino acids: CASSLNKKLFF. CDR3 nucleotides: TGTGCCAGCAGTTTAAATAAAAAACTGTTTTTT.

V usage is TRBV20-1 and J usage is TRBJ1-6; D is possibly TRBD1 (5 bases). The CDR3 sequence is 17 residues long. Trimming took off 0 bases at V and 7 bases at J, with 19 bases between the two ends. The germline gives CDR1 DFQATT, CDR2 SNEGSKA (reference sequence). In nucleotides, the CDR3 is TGCAGTGCTAGAGATTCCCCTCCGGGACCGAAAAATTCACCCCTCCACTTT. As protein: CSARDSPPGPKNSPLHF.

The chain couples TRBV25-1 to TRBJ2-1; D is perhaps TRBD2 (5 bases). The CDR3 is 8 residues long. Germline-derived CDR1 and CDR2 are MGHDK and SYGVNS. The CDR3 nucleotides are TGTGGGGCGGGTGAGCAGTTCTTC. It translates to CGAGEQFF.

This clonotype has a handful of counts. The CDR3 reads CASSLSQRYTF. CDR3 nucleotide sequence: TGTGCCAGCAGCCTATCTCAGAGGTACACCTTC. The chain is built from TRBV3-1 and TRBJ1-2; D uncertain. CDR3 length equals 11 residues. Trimming removed 4 bases at V and 11 bases at J, with 11 bases between. Germline loops: CDR1 LGHDT, CDR2 YNNKEL (reference sequence).